One sample yielded the 13 T cell receptor beta chains listed below, sequenced in a study of early T cells in non-severe SARS-CoV-2 infection. In TCRdb, the 5' RACE reads were re-called with MiXCR into one record per CDR3 protein. The table lists some 82,000 distinct CDR3 sequences, approximately 12% of them singletons, with nearly 4.5% in the top ten. This sample comprised whole blood, obtained at baseline. The receptors originated from an adult who was a healthcare worker with PCR-confirmed SARS-CoV-2 infection or an uninfected control (not recorded which).

This clonotype was seen only a few times. This rearrangement joins TRBV7-2 to TRBJ1-5, with 11 nucleotides matching TRBD1. Trimming took 5 bases from V and 7 from J; bases not matched to a gene: 4. Germline-derived CDR1 and CDR2 are SGHTA and FQGNSA. This CDR3 is 14 amino acids long. CDR3 sequence (DNA): TGTGCCAGCAGCCAGGACAGGGGGCACCAGCCCCAGCATTTT. It specifies CASSQDRGHQPQHF.

V is TRBV6-5 and J is TRBJ1-1; TRBD1 is a possible D gene (6 bases). The CDR3 length is 12 residues. The V end lost 2 bases, the J end lost 10 bases, and 11 bases lay between the germline ends. Germline V CDR1 and CDR2: MNHEY, SVGAGI. CDR3 residues: CASSYPRGTAFF. Written as DNA, the CDR3 is TGTGCCAGCAGTTACCCCAGGGGTACAGCTTTCTTT.

This clonotype has at least ten counts. The chain joins TRBV3-1 to TRBJ1-2; 11 bases line up with TRBD1. Germline assignment: CDR1 LGHDT and CDR2 YNNKEL (reference sequence). J gave up 8 bases and V 1 base, and 9 bases lay outside the gene matches. CDR3 size: 16 residues. CDR3 region: CASSQVWTGGSQGYTF. DNA for the CDR3: TGTGCCAGCAGCCAAGTATGGACAGGGGGCTCTCAAGGCTACACCTTC.

Comment on this clonotype: A much larger clonotype is one base distant, so this may be a read error. V gene TRBV12-2 combines with J gene TRBJ2-2; TRBD2 is taken as the D call from the table, unchecked against the DNA. TRBV12-2 is described as a pseudogene. The CDR3 is 18 amino acids. This CDR3 is CASHLPRDSPRDTGELFF. The DNA for the CDR3 is TGTGCAAGTCACTTACCCCGGGACTCTCCGAGGGATACCGGGGAGCTGTTTTTT.

This chain uses TRBV13 with TRBJ2-2; tentatively, D is TRBD1 or TRBD2 (6 bases each). V lost 2 bases, J lost 2 bases, and 12 bases lay in between. Germline V CDR1 and CDR2: PRHDT, FYEKMQ (reference sequence). This CDR3 region has 16 residues. CDR3 in amino acids: CASSLTGGPNTGELFF. The CDR3 DNA reads as TGTGCCAGCAGCTTAACCGGGGGCCCCAACACCGGGGAGCTGTTTTTT. The whole variable domain, filled in from reference TRBV13 and TRBJ2-2, reads AAGVIQSPRHLIKEKRETATLKCYPIPRHDTVYWYQQGPGQDPQFLISFYEKMQSDKGSIPDRFSAQQFSDYHSELNMSSLELGDSALYFCASSLTGGPNTGELFFGEGSRLTVL.

This clonotype was picked up a small number of times. CDR3 residues: CASSRPLDYTEAFF. CDR3 DNA sequence: TGTGCCAGCAGCCGTCCCCTGGATTACACTGAAGCTTTCTTT. This chain uses TRBV7-9 with TRBJ1-1; D is undetermined. The CDR3 is 14 amino acids. V was cut by 5 bases and J by 3 bases, with 13 bases left in between. Germline lookup yields CDR1 SEHNR and CDR2 FQNEAQ (reference sequence).

This clonotype was observed many times. This sequence joins TRBV14 and TRBJ2-3, with D perhaps matching TRBD2 (5 bases). CDR3 length equals 15 residues. V lost 3 bases and J 3 bases, leaving 13 bases between the germline ends. Germline CDR1 SGHDN, CDR2 FVKESK. The CDR3 reads CASSQWEKLTDTQYF. The CDR3, as DNA: TGTGCCAGCAGCCAGTGGGAGAAGTTGACAGATACGCAGTATTTT.

Only a few counts were recorded for this clonotype. This chain joins TRBV2 and TRBJ1-2; 9 bases match TRBD1. Germline-derived CDR1 and CDR2 are SNHLY and FYNNEI. J lost 7 bases, V lost 10 bases, and 10 bases had no gene match. The CDR3 runs to 13 residues. CDR3 loop: CAKRDRVEGGYTF. The CDR3 DNA follows: TGTGCCAAAAGGGACAGGGTAGAAGGTGGCTACACCTTC.

The gene calls are TRBV5-4 and TRBJ1-1; no firm D call. Germline-derived CDR1 and CDR2 are SGHNT and YYREEE (reference sequence). This CDR3 is built from 15 residues. Trimming removed 1 base at V and 3 bases at J, with 13 bases between. The CDR3 DNA reads as TGTGCCAGCAGCTTGTTTGGCTACCGGGACACTGAAGCTTTCTTT. Translation gives CASSLFGYRDTEAFF.

This clonotype was observed a few times. The chain combines TRBV10-3 with TRBJ2-3; TRBD2 aligns across 9 bases. Looked up from germline, CDR1 is ENHRY and CDR2 is SYGVKD. V shed 6 bases, J shed 5 bases, and the junction held 12 bases outside the gene matches. There are 16 residues in the CDR3. CDR3 loop: CAIREALAGLGDTQYF. DNA for the CDR3: TGTGCCATCAGGGAGGCGCTAGCGGGGCTCGGAGATACGCAGTATTTT.

This clonotype was counted ten times or more. The rearrangement links TRBV20-1 to TRBJ2-1, with 7 bases lining up with TRBD1. Per the germline V gene, CDR1 is DFQATT and CDR2 is SNEGSKA (reference sequence). Trimming at V came to 0 bases and at J to 7 bases, leaving 9 bases not matched to a gene. CDR3 length: 15 amino acids. The CDR3 DNA follows: TGCAGTGCTAGAGAGCAGGGGGTGCGTAGTAATGAGCAGTTCTTC. Translating gives CSAREQGVRSNEQFF.

This clonotype was observed a few times. The gene calls are TRBV7-2 and TRBJ1-2; TRBD1 is a possible D gene (5 bases). V lost 5 bases and J lost 3, with 19 bases in between. This CDR3 is built from 16 residues. Germline V gene sequence: CDR1 SGHTA, CDR2 FQGNSA. The CDR3, as DNA: TGTGCCAGCAGCCCTCCGTTGGGGGGGAAGGACTATGGCTACACCTTC. Translation gives CASSPPLGGKDYGYTF.

This clonotype has a count of ten or more. The chain uses TRBV12-3 or TRBV12-4 and TRBJ1-6, with D perhaps matching TRBD1 (6 bases). This CDR3 spans 14 amino acids. Trimming left V 5 bases short and J 10 bases short, with 15 bases between. CDR3: CASSEQGMRSPLHF. The CDR3 coding sequence is TGTGCCAGCAGTGAGCAGGGGATGAGGTCACCCCTCCACTTT.